These T cell receptor beta chains were read from a single sample in a study of blood T cell repertoires in COVID-19. Method: immunoSEQ multiplex PCR; TCRdb's copy keeps in-frame clones and lacks some. This sample has tens of thousands of clones; 85% to 90% occur once, and the top ten carry over 8.5%. Material: peripheral blood. These receptors all stem from a man aged 45-60 years with active COVID-19. CDR3s include the opening cysteine and the closing phenylalanine or tryptophan. A D gene is named only where the DNA matches it firmly. Clone size is not always given. Where it is, it says once, few, many or a class for expanded clones.

d_gene,v_gene,j_gene,abundance,CDR3aa,CDR3nt
TRBD1,TRBV4-2,TRBJ1-2,few,CASSQEGTGNYGYTF,TGTGCCAGCAGCCAAGAAGGGACAGGCAACTATGGCTACACCTTC
.,TRBV21-1,TRBJ2-3,.,CASSKRALTGKLTDTQYF,TGTGCCAGCAGCAAAAGGGCCCTTACGGGAAAACTTACAGATACGCAGTATTTT
.,TRBV7-9,TRBJ2-2,.,CASSPGLLNTGELFF,TGTGCCAGCAGCCCTGGACTCCTGAACACCGGGGAGCTGTTTTTT
.,TRBV5-8,TRBJ1-5,.,CASKGRVRDQPQHF,TGTGCCAGCAAGGGCAGGGTTAGAGATCAGCCCCAGCATTTT
TRBD1,TRBV5-4,TRBJ2-1,.,CASSLGWDREKDEQFF,TGTGCCAGCAGCTTGGGGTGGGACAGGGAAAAAGATGAGCAGTTCTTC
.,TRBV3-1/TRBV3-2,TRBJ1-6,.,CASSQDQNSPSYNSPLHF,TGTGCCAGCAGCCAAGATCAGAACAGCCCTTCCTATAATTCACCCCTCCACTTT
TRBD2,TRBV6-5,TRBJ2-5,once,CASSYSLRPAGSAEYF,TGTGCCAGCAGTTACTCGTTGCGCCCAGCGGGGAGCGCCGAGTACTTC
TRBD1,TRBV2,TRBJ1-1,once,CASSYSGGATTEAFF,TGTGCCAGCAGTTATTCAGGGGGTGCCACGACTGAAGCTTTCTTT
.,TRBV4-1,TRBJ1-5,.,CASSQGAQEHQPQHF,TGCGCCAGCAGCCAAGGGGCACAGGAGCATCAGCCCCAGCATTTT
TRBD2,TRBV9,TRBJ2-1,.,CASSPRAGEVNEQFF,TGTGCCAGCAGCCCCAGAGCGGGAGAGGTCAATGAGCAGTTCTTC
.,TRBV6-1,TRBJ2-7,.,CASRESGSYEQYF,TGTGCCAGCCGTGAATCGGGGTCTTACGAGCAGTACTTC
.,TRBV7-6,TRBJ1-2,.,CASSSRPVASRDYGYTF,TGTGCCAGCAGCTCCCGACCGGTCGCGTCTCGGGACTATGGCTACACCTTC
TRBD1,TRBV7-9,TRBJ1-4,.,CASTPGTGGELFF,TGTGCCAGCACCCCGGGGACAGGGGGGGAACTGTTTTTT
TRBD2,TRBV10-3,TRBJ2-7,.,CATGGGHGEQYF,TGTGCCACCGGGGGGGGGCATGGCGAGCAGTACTTC
TRBD2,TRBV4-3,TRBJ2-1,once,CASSQDLAGGVNEQFF,TGCGCCAGCAGCCAAGATCTAGCGGGGGGGGTCAATGAGCAGTTCTTC
.,TRBV11-3,TRBJ2-3,.,CASSLGLSFTDTQYF,TGTGCCAGCAGCTTAGGTCTTAGCTTCACAGATACGCAGTATTTT
.,TRBV27,TRBJ2-3,.,CASSFRGMVTDTQYF,TGTGCCAGCAGTTTTCGGGGAATGGTAACAGATACGCAGTATTTT
.,TRBV15,TRBJ1-1,few,CATGSGGALNTEAFF,TGTGCCACCGGGAGTGGGGGGGCCCTGAACACTGAAGCTTTCTTT
.,TRBV18,TRBJ2-1,.,CASSDYPLYNEQFF,TGTGCCAGCTCAGACTACCCCCTCTACAATGAGCAGTTCTTC
.,TRBV7-2,TRBJ2-6,.,CASSLDRAGANVLTF,TGTGCCAGCAGCTTAGACCGGGCTGGGGCCAACGTCCTGACTTTC
TRBD1,TRBV7-3,TRBJ2-1,.,CASSPQVEGGRYNEQFF,TGTGCCAGCAGCCCCCAGGTCGAAGGGGGCAGGTACAATGAGCAGTTCTTC
TRBD2,TRBV3-1/TRBV3-2,TRBJ2-5,.,CASRQLAGLLETQYF,TGTGCCAGCAGACAACTAGCGGGGTTGTTAGAGACCCAGTACTTC
TRBD1,TRBV12-3/TRBV12-4,TRBJ2-5,.,CASSATGGETQYF,TGTGCCAGCAGCGCTACAGGGGGAGAGACCCAGTACTTC
TRBD2,TRBV24-1,TRBJ2-3,.,CATGGGITDTQYF,TGTGCCACCGGGGGAGGGATCACAGATACGCAGTATTTT
.,TRBV7-9,TRBJ2-7,.,CASSVGSYEQYF,TGTGCCAGCAGCGTGGGGAGCTACGAGCAGTACTTC
.,TRBV18,TRBJ2-7,once,CASSPPSARDEQYF,TGTGCCAGCTCCCCCCCTAGCGCCCGGGACGAGCAGTACTTC
.,TRBV4-1,TRBJ2-1,.,CASSQESRSYNEQFF,TGCGCCAGCAGCCAAGAGTCCCGCTCCTACAATGAGCAGTTCTTC
TRBD2,TRBV7-2,TRBJ2-7,.,CASSTDSGRFLEQYF,TGTGCCAGCAGTACCGATAGCGGGCGTTTTCTTGAGCAGTACTTC
.,TRBV3-1/TRBV3-2,TRBJ2-2,.,CASSVAWELFF,TGTGCCAGCAGCGTAGCCTGGGAGCTGTTTTTT
TRBD1,TRBV28,TRBJ1-1,.,CASSAPTGMNTEAFF,TGTGCCAGCAGTGCTCCGACAGGGATGAACACTGAAGCTTTCTTT
TRBD1,TRBV6-2/TRBV6-3,TRBJ2-5,.,CASSLGQAETQYF,TGTGCCAGCAGTTTAGGACAGGCGGAGACCCAGTACTTC
.,TRBV6-5,TRBJ1-1,.,CASNPRASDTEAFF,TGTGCCAGCAACCCGAGGGCAAGCGACACTGAAGCTTTCTTT
.,TRBV19,TRBJ1-1,.,CASSIVSGQNTEAFF,TGTGCCAGTAGTATAGTATCAGGGCAGAACACTGAAGCTTTCTTT
TRBD2,TRBV6-2/TRBV6-3,TRBJ2-7,.,CASSSPVLAGGPISYEQYF,TGTGCCAGCAGTTCCCCGGTGTTAGCGGGGGGGCCCATCTCCTACGAGCAGTACTTC
TRBD1,TRBV6-2/TRBV6-3,TRBJ2-1,once,CASSSSRDRIYNEQFF,TGTGCCAGCAGTTCTTCCCGGGACAGAATTTACAATGAGCAGTTCTTC
TRBD1,TRBV4-1,TRBJ2-3,.,CASSHTETGTGDTDTQYF,TGCGCCAGCAGCCACACGGAAACCGGGACAGGGGACACAGATACGCAGTATTTT
TRBD1,TRBV2,TRBJ2-7,.,CASGGTGIVNEQYF,TGTGCCAGCGGGGGGACAGGGATCGTCAACGAGCAGTACTTC
TRBD2,TRBV9,TRBJ2-7,.,CASSVGGAGYSYEQYF,TGTGCCAGCAGCGTAGGCGGAGCGGGGTACTCCTACGAGCAGTACTTC
TRBD1,TRBV9,TRBJ1-4,.,CASSDQDRANEKLFF,TGTGCCAGCAGCGACCAGGACAGGGCTAATGAAAAACTGTTTTTT
TRBD2,TRBV19,TRBJ2-1,.,CASSRNSGGHNEQFF,TGTGCCAGTAGTCGTAATAGCGGGGGCCACAATGAGCAGTTCTTC
TRBD2,TRBV3-1/TRBV3-2,TRBJ2-5,.,CASSQGIAGGSETQYF,TGTGCCAGCAGCCAAGGGATAGCGGGAGGATCGGAGACCCAGTACTTC
TRBD1,TRBV24-1,TRBJ2-5,.,CATSSLGTEGPQETQYF,TGTGCCACCAGTTCCCTCGGGACAGAGGGGCCCCAAGAGACCCAGTACTTC
TRBD1,TRBV19,TRBJ1-5,.,CASSIGDRGYQPQHF,TGTGCCAGTAGTATCGGTGACAGGGGCTATCAGCCCCAGCATTTT